The clone carrying this T cell receptor (beta chain) was seen once. PCR used 60 Vbeta primers and 13 Jbeta primers. The table came from immunoSEQ multiplex PCR; TCRdb's copy has only in-frame clones and leaves some out. Of some 100,000 clones detected, about 84% appear once; the ten largest clones hold about 1.2%. CDR3 length: 14 residues. V lost 2 bases and J 2 bases, leaving 8 bases between the germline ends. Germline V CDR1 and CDR2: MNHEY, SMNVEV (reference sequence). The data stem from a study of cytomegalovirus exposure and HLA in healthy donors. The genes are TRBV27 and TRBJ2-3, with D hard to call. The receptor was isolated from a girl aged 2 to 9 in good health and CMV-seropositive. Material: PBMCs. The CDR3 protein is CASSLREFTDTQYF. DNA of the CDR3: TGTGCCAGCAGTTTAAGAGAATTCACAGATACGCAGTATTTT.